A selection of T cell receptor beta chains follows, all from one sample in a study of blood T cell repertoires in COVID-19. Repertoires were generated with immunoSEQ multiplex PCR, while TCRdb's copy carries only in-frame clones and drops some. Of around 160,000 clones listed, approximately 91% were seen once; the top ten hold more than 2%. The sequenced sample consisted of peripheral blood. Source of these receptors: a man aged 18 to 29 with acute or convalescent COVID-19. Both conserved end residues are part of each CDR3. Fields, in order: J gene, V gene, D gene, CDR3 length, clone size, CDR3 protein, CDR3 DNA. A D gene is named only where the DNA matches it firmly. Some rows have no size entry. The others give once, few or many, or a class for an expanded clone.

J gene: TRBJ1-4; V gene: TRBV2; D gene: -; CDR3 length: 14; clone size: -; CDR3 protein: CASSERTFGEKLFF; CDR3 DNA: TGTGCCAGCAGTGAAAGGACATTTGGTGAAAAACTGTTTTTT
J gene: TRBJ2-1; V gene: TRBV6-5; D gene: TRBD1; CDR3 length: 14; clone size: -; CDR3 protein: CASSLRDSYNEQFF; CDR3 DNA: TGTGCCAGCAGTCTCCGGGACAGCTACAATGAGCAGTTCTTC
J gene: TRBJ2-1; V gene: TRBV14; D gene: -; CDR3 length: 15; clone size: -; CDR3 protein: CATSQLGRSYNEQFF; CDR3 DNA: TGTGCCACCAGTCAATTGGGGCGCTCCTACAATGAGCAGTTCTTC
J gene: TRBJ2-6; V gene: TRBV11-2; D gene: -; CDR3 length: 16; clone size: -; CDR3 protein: CASSFAQGTGANVLTF; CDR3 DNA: TGTGCCAGCAGCTTCGCACAGGGCACTGGGGCCAACGTCCTGACTTTC
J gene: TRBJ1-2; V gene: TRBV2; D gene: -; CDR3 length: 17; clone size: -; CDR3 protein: CASSELPSDSPNYGYTF; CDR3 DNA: TGTGCCAGCAGTGAATTGCCCTCGGACTCCCCTAACTATGGCTACACCTTC
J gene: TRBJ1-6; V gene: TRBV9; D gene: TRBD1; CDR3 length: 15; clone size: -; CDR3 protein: CASSVVGQGNSPLHF; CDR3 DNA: TGTGCCAGCAGCGTAGTGGGACAGGGAAATTCACCCCTCCACTTT
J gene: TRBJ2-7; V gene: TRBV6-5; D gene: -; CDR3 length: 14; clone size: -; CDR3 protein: CASTGRQGSYEQYF; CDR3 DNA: TGTGCCAGCACGGGGAGGCAGGGATCCTACGAGCAGTACTTC
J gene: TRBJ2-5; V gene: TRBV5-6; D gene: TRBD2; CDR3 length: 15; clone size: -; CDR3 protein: CASSFLLAGVETQYF; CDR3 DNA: TGTGCCAGCAGCTTTCTTCTAGCGGGGGTAGAGACCCAGTACTTC
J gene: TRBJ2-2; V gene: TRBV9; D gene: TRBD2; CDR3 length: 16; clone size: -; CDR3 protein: CASSVLSGGNTGELFF; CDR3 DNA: TGTGCCAGCAGCGTTCTAAGCGGGGGTAACACCGGGGAGCTGTTTTTT
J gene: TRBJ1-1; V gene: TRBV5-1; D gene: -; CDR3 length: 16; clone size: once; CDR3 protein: CASRQSAGHQNTEAFF; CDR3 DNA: TGCGCCAGCAGGCAGTCGGCGGGCCACCAGAACACTGAAGCTTTCTTT
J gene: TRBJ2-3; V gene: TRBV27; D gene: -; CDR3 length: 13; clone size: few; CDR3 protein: CASSLITGDTQYF; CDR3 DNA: TGTGCCAGCAGTTTAATAACGGGAGATACGCAGTATTTT
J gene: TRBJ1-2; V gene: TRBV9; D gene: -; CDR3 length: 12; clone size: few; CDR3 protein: CASSGGNYGYTF; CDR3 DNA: TGTGCCAGCAGCGGAGGGAACTATGGCTACACCTTC
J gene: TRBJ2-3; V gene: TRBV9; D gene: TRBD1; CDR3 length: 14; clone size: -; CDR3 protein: CASRGQGARYTQYF; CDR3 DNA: TGTGCCAGCAGAGGACAGGGGGCGCGGTATACGCAGTATTTT
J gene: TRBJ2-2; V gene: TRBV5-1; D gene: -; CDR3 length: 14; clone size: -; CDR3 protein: CASSPDWRTGELFF; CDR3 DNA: TGCGCCAGCAGCCCGGACTGGAGGACCGGGGAGCTGTTTTTT
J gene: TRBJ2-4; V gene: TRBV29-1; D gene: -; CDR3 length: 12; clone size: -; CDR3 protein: CSVELAKNIQYF; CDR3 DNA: TGCAGCGTTGAACTAGCCAAAAACATTCAGTACTTC
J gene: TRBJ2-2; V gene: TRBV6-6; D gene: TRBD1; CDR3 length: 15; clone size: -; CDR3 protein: CASSYRTGVTGELFF; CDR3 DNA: TGTGCCAGCAGTTATAGGACAGGGGTGACCGGGGAGCTGTTTTTT
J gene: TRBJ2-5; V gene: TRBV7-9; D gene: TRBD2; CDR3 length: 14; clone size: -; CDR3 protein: CASIPAGNQETQYF; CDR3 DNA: TGTGCCAGCATCCCAGCGGGGAACCAAGAGACCCAGTACTTC
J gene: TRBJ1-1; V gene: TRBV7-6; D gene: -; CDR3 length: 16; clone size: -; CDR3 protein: CASSPHPDTANTEAFF; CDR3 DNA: TGTGCCAGCAGCCCCCACCCGGACACCGCGAACACTGAAGCTTTCTTT
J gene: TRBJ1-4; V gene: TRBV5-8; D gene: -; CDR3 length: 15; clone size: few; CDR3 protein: CASKSPREGEEKLFF; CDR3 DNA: TGTGCCAGCAAATCCCCCCGAGAGGGAGAAGAAAAACTGTTTTTT
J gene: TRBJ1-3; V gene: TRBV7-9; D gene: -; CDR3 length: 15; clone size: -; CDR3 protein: CASSPTGSAGNTIYF; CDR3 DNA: TGTGCCAGCAGCCCTACAGGGAGCGCGGGAAACACCATATATTTT
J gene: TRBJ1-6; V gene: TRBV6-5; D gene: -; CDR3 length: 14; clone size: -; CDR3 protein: CASSYVDGGSPLHF; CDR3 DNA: TGTGCCAGCAGTTATGTTGACGGGGGATCACCCCTCCACTTT
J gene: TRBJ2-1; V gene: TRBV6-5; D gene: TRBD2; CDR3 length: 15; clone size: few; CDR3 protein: CASSTSSGGGNEQFF; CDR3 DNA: TGTGCCAGCTCTACCTCATCGGGCGGGGGCAATGAGCAGTTCTTC
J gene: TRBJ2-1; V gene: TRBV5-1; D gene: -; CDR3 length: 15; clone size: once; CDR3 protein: CASSLAISEDNEQFF; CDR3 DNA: TGCGCCAGCAGCTTGGCAATTTCAGAAGACAATGAGCAGTTCTTC
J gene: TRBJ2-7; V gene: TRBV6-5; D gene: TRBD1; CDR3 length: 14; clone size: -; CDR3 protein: CASRSGTVSYEQYF; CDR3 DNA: TGTGCCAGCAGATCCGGGACAGTCTCCTACGAGCAGTACTTC
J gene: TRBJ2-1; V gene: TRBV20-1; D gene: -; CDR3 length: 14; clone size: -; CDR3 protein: CSASGVRTNFKQFF; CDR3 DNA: TGCAGTGCTAGTGGGGTAAGGACAAACTTTAAGCAGTTCTTC
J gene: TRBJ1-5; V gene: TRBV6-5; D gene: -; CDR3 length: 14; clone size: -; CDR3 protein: CASSYSRGDQPQHF; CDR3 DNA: TGTGCCAGCAGTTATAGCAGGGGCGATCAGCCCCAGCATTTT
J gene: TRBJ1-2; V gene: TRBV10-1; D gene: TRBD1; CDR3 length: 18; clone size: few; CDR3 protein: CASSEFWDRGLGPYGYTF; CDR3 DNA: TGCGCCAGCAGTGAGTTCTGGGACAGGGGGCTTGGGCCTTATGGCTACACCTTC
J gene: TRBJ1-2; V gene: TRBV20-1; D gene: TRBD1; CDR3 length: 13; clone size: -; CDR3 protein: CSASLQGASGYTF; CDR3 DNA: TGCAGTGCTAGTCTACAGGGGGCGAGTGGCTACACCTTC
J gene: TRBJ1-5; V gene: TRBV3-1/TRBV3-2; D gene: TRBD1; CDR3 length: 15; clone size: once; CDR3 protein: CASSQRTGSNQPQHF; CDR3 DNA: TGTGCCAGCAGCCAAAGGACAGGGAGCAATCAGCCCCAGCATTTT
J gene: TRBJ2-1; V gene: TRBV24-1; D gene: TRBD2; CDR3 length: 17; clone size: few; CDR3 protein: CATSAPPGGGSYNEQFF; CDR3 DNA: TGTGCCACCAGTGCCCCCCCGGGGGGGGGCTCCTACAATGAGCAGTTCTTC
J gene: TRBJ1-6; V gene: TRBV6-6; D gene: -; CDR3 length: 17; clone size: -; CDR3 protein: CASSRADSRSYNSPLHF; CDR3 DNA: TGTGCCAGCAGTCGCGCGGACTCCCGCTCCTATAATTCACCCCTCCACTTT
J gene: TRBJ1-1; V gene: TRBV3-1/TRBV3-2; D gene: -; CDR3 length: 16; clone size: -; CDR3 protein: CASSQWPKPGSTEAFF; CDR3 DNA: TGTGCCAGCAGCCAATGGCCGAAACCAGGGTCCACTGAAGCTTTCTTT
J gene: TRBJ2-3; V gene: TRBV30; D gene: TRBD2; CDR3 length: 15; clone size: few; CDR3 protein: CALAGLAGVINTQYF; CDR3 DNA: TGTGCCTTGGCAGGGCTAGCGGGAGTTATAAATACGCAGTATTTT
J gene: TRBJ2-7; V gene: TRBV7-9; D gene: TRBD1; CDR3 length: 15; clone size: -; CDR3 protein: CASSFLGQGPYEQYF; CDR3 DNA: TGTGCCAGCAGCTTCCTCGGACAGGGGCCCTACGAGCAGTACTTC
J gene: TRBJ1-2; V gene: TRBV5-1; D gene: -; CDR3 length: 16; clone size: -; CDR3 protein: CASSLAPIAGAHGYTF; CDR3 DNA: TGCGCCAGCAGCTTGGCCCCAATAGCAGGGGCGCATGGCTACACCTTC
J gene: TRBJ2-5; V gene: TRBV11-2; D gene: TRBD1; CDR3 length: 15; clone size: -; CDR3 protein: CASSSLTGGAETQYF; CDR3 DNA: TGTGCCAGCAGCTCTTTGACAGGGGGGGCGGAGACCCAGTACTTC
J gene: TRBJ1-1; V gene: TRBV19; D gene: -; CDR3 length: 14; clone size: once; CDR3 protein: CASSLADLNTEAFF; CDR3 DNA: TGTGCCAGTAGCCTCGCGGATCTAAACACTGAAGCTTTCTTT
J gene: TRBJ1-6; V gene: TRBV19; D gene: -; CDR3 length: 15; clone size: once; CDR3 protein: CASSDAGVGNSPLHF; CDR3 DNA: TGTGCCAGTAGTGACGCGGGGGTGGGTAATTCACCCCTCCACTTT
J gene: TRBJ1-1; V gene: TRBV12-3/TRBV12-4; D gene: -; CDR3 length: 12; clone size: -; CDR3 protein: CASSFPGTEAFF; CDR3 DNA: TGTGCCAGCAGTTTCCCGGGGACTGAAGCTTTCTTT
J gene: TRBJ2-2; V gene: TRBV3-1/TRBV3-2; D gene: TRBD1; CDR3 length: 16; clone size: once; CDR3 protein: CASSQGQGSNTGELFF; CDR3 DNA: TGTGCCAGCAGCCAAGGACAGGGTTCGAACACCGGGGAGCTGTTTTTT
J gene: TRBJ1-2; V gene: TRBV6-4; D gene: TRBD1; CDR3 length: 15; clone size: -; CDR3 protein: CASRPIPGGNYGYTF; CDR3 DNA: TGTGCCAGCAGACCCATCCCAGGGGGCAACTATGGCTACACCTTC
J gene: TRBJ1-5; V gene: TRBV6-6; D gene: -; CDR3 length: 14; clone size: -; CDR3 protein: CASSPRLPNQPQHF; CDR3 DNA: TGTGCCAGCAGCCCGCGGCTACCTAATCAGCCCCAGCATTTT
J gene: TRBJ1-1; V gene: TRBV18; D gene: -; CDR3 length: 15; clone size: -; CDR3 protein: CASSPITGRGTEAFF; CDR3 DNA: TGTGCCAGCTCCCCAATAACAGGGAGAGGAACTGAAGCTTTCTTT
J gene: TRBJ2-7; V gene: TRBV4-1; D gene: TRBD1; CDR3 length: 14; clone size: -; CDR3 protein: CASSPQTGNYEQYF; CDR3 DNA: TGCGCCAGCAGCCCCCAGACAGGGAACTACGAGCAGTACTTC
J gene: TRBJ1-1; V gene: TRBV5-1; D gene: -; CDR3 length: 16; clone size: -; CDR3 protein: CASSPGTRVRSTEAFF; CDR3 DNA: TGCGCCAGCAGCCCCGGGACAAGGGTAAGGAGCACTGAAGCTTTCTTT
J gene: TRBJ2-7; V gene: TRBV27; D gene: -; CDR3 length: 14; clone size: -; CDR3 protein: CASSLYPSSYEQYF; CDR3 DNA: TGTGCCAGCAGTTTATATCCGAGCTCCTACGAGCAGTACTTC
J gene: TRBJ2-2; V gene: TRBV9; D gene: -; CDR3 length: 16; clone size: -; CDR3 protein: CASSVAGSANTGELFF; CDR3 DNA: TGTGCCAGCAGCGTCGCAGGGTCAGCGAACACCGGGGAGCTGTTTTTT
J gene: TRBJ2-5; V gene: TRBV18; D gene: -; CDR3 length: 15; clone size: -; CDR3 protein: CASSKGGFLAETQYF; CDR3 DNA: TGTGCCAGCTCAAAAGGCGGGTTTCTAGCAGAGACCCAGTACTTC
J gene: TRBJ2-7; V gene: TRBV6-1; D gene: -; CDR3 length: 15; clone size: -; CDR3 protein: CASSERVTLREEQYF; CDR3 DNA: TGTGCCAGCAGTGAACGAGTAACCCTACGAGAGGAGCAGTACTTC
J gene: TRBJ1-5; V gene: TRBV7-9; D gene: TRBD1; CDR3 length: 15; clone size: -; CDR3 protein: CASSRGTGENQPQHF; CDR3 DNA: TGTGCCAGCAGCCGCGGGACAGGGGAGAATCAGCCCCAGCATTTT
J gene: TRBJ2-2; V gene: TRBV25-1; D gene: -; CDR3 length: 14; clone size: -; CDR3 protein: CASTGRANTGELFF; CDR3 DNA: TGTGCCAGTACCGGCAGGGCGAACACCGGGGAGCTGTTTTTT
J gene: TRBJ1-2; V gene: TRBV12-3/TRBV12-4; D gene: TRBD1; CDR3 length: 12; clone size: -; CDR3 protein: CASSSQGNGYTF; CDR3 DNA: TGTGCCAGCAGTTCACAGGGGAATGGCTACACCTTC
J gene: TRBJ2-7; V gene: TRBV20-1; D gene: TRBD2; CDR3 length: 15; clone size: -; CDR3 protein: CSASGLAGGPYEQYF; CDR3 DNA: TGCAGTGCTAGTGGACTAGCGGGAGGGCCTTACGAGCAGTACTTC
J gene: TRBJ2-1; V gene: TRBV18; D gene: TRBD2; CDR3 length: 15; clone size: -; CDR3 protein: CASSKTSGRDNEQFF; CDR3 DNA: TGTGCCAGCTCAAAGACTAGCGGGAGGGACAATGAGCAGTTCTTC
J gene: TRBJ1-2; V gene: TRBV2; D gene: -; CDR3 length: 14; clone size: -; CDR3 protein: CASSEARGANGYTF; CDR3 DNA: TGTGCCAGCAGTGAAGCGCGGGGAGCGAATGGCTACACCTTC